This passage covers 23 T cell receptor beta chains from one sample sequenced in a study of shared clonotypes between healthy human individuals. Sequenced by immunoSEQ multiplex PCR; TCRdb stores in-frame clones only, minus some. The sample has over a million clones, around three quarters seen once. Sample: memory CD4+ T cells from PBMCs. Indicated subset: CD45RA-negative fraction. These receptor sequences come from a man in his late teens or twenties in good health. Some clones in this sample may be carry-over from other donors' samples.

The chain couples TRBV4-1 to TRBJ2-7; tentatively, D is TRBD1 (6 bases). Germline V CDR1 and CDR2: MGHRA, YSYEKL. Deletions cut 0 bases from V and 8 bases from J, with 14 bases between. The CDR3 covers 14 residues. The CDR3 nucleotides are TGCGCCAGCAGCCAAGATACGCCAGGGGACCAGCAGTACTTC. Protein product: CASSQDTPGDQQYF.

J is TRBJ2-1 and V is TRBV5-4, with 11 bases aligning to TRBD1. The length of the CDR3 is 13 residues. Trimming removed 6 bases from V and 8 bases from J; junction bases left unmatched: 4. CDR1 is SGHNT, CDR2 YYREEE, per germline (reference sequence). The CDR3 nucleotides are TGTGCCAGCACCGGGACAGGGGGAGATGAGCAGTTCTTC. Its protein is CASTGTGGDEQFF.

The rearrangement joins TRBV6-6 to TRBJ2-2; D is unclear. The V gene lost 5 bases and the J gene lost 2 bases, with 3 bases spanning the gap. The CDR3 is 12 amino acids. Germline V gene lookup returns CDR1 MNHNY and CDR2 SVGAGI (reference sequence). CDR3 region: CASSVNTGELFF. DNA for the CDR3: TGTGCCAGCAGTGTCAACACCGGGGAGCTGTTTTTT.

The sample holds many counts of this clone. Other DNA variants within this sample encode the same CDR3. CDR3 nucleotide sequence: TGTGCCAGCAGCGTGGGACCCAACACAGATACGCAGTATTTT. This translates into CASSVGPNTDTQYF. The rearrangement joins TRBV9 to TRBJ2-3; D assignment may be TRBD1 or TRBD2 (5 bases each). Germline lookup yields CDR1 SGDLS and CDR2 YYNGEE. The CDR3 is made up of 14 amino acids. V gave up 2 bases and J gave up 2 bases, with 9 bases separating them.

This chain links TRBV6-4 with TRBJ2-1; 11 bases are a match to TRBD2. The CDR3 is 15 amino acids. The V gene end was trimmed by 4 bases and the J gene end by 5 bases; junction bases not matched to a gene: 4. Germline CDR1 MRHNA, CDR2 SNTAGT. CDR3 DNA sequence: TGTGCCAGCAGTGCGACTAGCGGGAAGAACAATGAGCAGTTCTTC. Amino acid sequence: CASSATSGKNNEQFF.

This clone was observed at least ten times. The chain uses TRBV28 and TRBJ2-7; D is tentatively TRBD1 or TRBD2 (5 bases each). The CDR3 has 13 residues. CDR1 is MDHEN and CDR2 is SYDVKM in the germline V gene. The V and J ends lost 1 base and 11 bases respectively, with 15 bases between them. The CDR3 DNA sequence: TGTGCCAGCAGTTTATCGCCCAGGGAGTCGGAGTACTTC. Translated: CASSLSPRESEYF.

The chain employs TRBV5-5 and TRBJ2-7; 7 bases are a match to TRBD1. Trimming took 5 bases from V and 6 from J; bases not matched to a gene: 11. The germline V gene has CDR1 SGHKS and CDR2 YYEKEE (reference sequence). The CDR3 is 14 residues long. The CDR3 sequence is CASRDLNRGLEQYF. In nucleotides, the CDR3 is TGTGCCAGCAGAGACTTAAACAGGGGCCTCGAGCAGTACTTC.

V is TRBV19 and J is TRBJ2-1; the D is unclear. V was pared by 1 base and J by 6 bases, with 10 bases between. CDR1 and CDR2 from the germline V gene are LNHDA and SQIVND (reference sequence). The CDR3 is 14 amino acids. The CDR3 region has the DNA TGTGCCAGTAGTATAGCGGTCGGGCCCAATGAGCAGTTCTTC. Amino acids: CASSIAVGPNEQFF.

Details on this clone: One end of the junction is discordant with germline, which a read error may explain. The identical CDR3 is also encoded by other nucleotide sequences in the sample. V is TRBV7-2 and J is TRBJ2-5; 11 bases line up with TRBD2. The CDR3 contains 15 residues. CDR1 and CDR2 from the germline V gene are SGHTA and FQGNSA. The CDR3 is CASSLGSGRGETQYF. Here the CDR3 DNA reads TGCGCCAGCAGCTTAGGTAGCGGGAGGGGAGAGACCCAGTACTTC. The full variable domain, with the rest looked up from reference TRBV7-2 and TRBJ2-5, is GAGVSQSPSNKVTEKGKDVELRCDPISGHTALYWYRQSLGQGLEFLIYFQGNSAPDKSGLPSDRFSAERTGGSVSTLTIQRTQQEDSAVYLCASSLGSGRGETQYFGPGTRLLVL.

Note on this clone: The same CDR3 arises from other DNA sequences in this sample as well. The chain is built from TRBV6-4 and TRBJ1-1; D uncertain. This CDR3 has 13 amino acids. The germline CDR1 and CDR2 sequences are MRHNA and SNTAGT. Between the trimmed V and J ends, which lost 3 bases and 0 bases, there was a span of 5 bases. CDR3 nucleotide sequence: TGTGCCAGCAGTGAAATCATGAACACTGAAGCTTTCTTT. Its protein is CASSEIMNTEAFF.

On this clone: The junction does not match germline at one end; this may be a read error. The CDR3: CASSLTSSTPQGTQYF. Written as DNA, the CDR3 is TGTGCCAGCAGCTTAACGAGTTCTACGCCCCAAGGGACCCAGTACTTC. The chain joins TRBV11-2 to TRBJ2-5; D is undetermined. Germline V gives CDR1 SGHAT, CDR2 FQNNGV. The CDR3 spans 16 residues.

This clone was counted ten times or more. Distinct nucleotide sequences in the sample also encode this CDR3. The chain uses TRBV27 and TRBJ2-3; D unclear. The CDR3 sequence is 9 residues long. The V gene's germline CDR1 is MNHEY and CDR2 SMNVEV (reference sequence). This CDR3 is CPVADTQYF. CDR3 DNA: TGTCCCGTAGCAGATACGCAGTATTTT.

The rearrangement links TRBV5-1 to TRBJ1-2, with no clear D. The germline CDR1 and CDR2 sequences are SGHRS and YFSETQ. The V gene lost 0 bases and the J gene lost 8 bases, with 23 bases spanning the gap. The CDR3 spans 17 residues. The CDR3 sequence is CASSLDPPHQAVEGYTF. DNA for the CDR3: TGCGCCAGCAGCTTGGATCCTCCACACCAGGCGGTCGAAGGCTACACCTTC.

In the case of this clone: This likely reflects a read error, since a far larger clone is one base away. V is TRBV7-9 and J is TRBJ2-3; D is unclear. The germline V and J ends were trimmed by 1 base and 1 base, with 3 bases remaining between them. This CDR3 contains 13 residues. Germline-derived CDR1 and CDR2 are SEHNR and FQNEAQ (reference sequence). CDR3 DNA sequence: TGTGCCAGCAGCTTAGAGGGCACAGATACGCAGTATTTT. As protein: CASSLEGTDTQYF.

The J gene is TRBJ1-1, the V gene TRBV19; D is ambiguous. The V gene's germline CDR1 is LNHDA and CDR2 SQIVND (reference sequence). This CDR3 region has 14 residues. V was trimmed by 7 bases and J by 0 bases, leaving 12 bases between them. CDR3 DNA: TGTGCCAGTACGGAGAATTTCATGAACACTGAAGCTTTCTTT. It codes for CASTENFMNTEAFF.

A single count supports this clone. The V call is TRBV4-1, the J call TRBJ2-5, with D hard to call. The CDR3 consists of 12 residues. Germline CDR1 and CDR2: MGHRA and YSYEKL. V was shortened by 4 bases and J by 6 bases, with 9 bases between the two germline ends. The CDR3 sequence: CASSLEAQTQYF. CDR3 nucleotides: TGCGCCAGCAGCCTAGAAGCACAGACCCAGTACTTC.

The count of this clone is one. The gene calls are TRBV6-6 and TRBJ2-7; D is possibly TRBD1 (6 bases). Trimming removed 0 bases from V and 7 bases from J, with 13 bases in between. This CDR3 contains 14 residues. CDR1 is MNHNY, CDR2 SVGAGI, per germline (reference sequence). The CDR3 protein is CASSYSAGVGEQYF. The CDR3 coding sequence is TGTGCCAGCAGTTACTCGGCAGGGGTGGGGGAGCAGTACTTC.

The rearrangement joins TRBV23-1 to TRBJ1-2; weak D call: TRBD1 (5 bases). TRBV23-1 falls under the ORF class, with uncertain function. The CDR3 totals 16 residues. V gave up 0 bases and J gave up 4 bases, with 15 bases separating them. The CDR3 loop is CASSQSLQGFPYGYTF. CDR3 coding DNA: TGCGCCAGCAGTCAATCACTGCAGGGATTCCCCTATGGCTACACCTTC.

Comments on this clone: Additional DNA sequences in this sample encode the identical CDR3. The gene calls are TRBV19 and TRBJ2-2, with 8 bases that match TRBD1. Germline CDR1 is LNHDA and CDR2 is SQIVND (reference sequence). After removal of 6 bases from V and 2 bases from J, the junction contained 2 bases not matched to a gene. This CDR3 contains 14 residues. The DNA of the CDR3 is TGTGCCAGTAGCGGGACAGGCAACACCGGGGAGCTGTTTTTT. Translation gives CASSGTGNTGELFF.

The rearrangement uses TRBV4-1 and TRBJ2-3; 7 bases line up with TRBD2. The germline gives CDR1 MGHRA, CDR2 YSYEKL. The V gene end was trimmed by 4 bases and the J gene end by 2 bases; junction bases not matched to a gene: 12. CDR3 size: 17 residues. The CDR3 sequence is CASSLRTSSEATDTQYF. CDR3 DNA sequence: TGCGCCAGCAGCCTTCGGACTAGTTCTGAGGCCACAGATACGCAGTATTTT.

The chain employs TRBV19 and TRBJ1-1; TRBD1 is a possible D gene (6 bases). The CDR3 is made up of 14 amino acids. Germline CDR1 reads LNHDA; CDR2 reads SQIVND (reference sequence). V dropped 0 bases and J dropped 2 bases, with 7 bases sitting between them. CDR3 region: CASSIEGQNTEAFF. Here the CDR3 DNA reads TGTGCCAGTAGTATAGAGGGACAAAACACTGAAGCTTTCTTT.

The rearrangement joins TRBV11-2 to TRBJ2-1; possibly TRBD1 or TRBD2 for D (5 bases each). Between the trimmed V and J ends, which lost 2 bases and 12 bases, there was a span of 23 bases. Germline CDR1 is SGHAT and CDR2 is FQNNGV. The CDR3 has 16 amino acids. CDR3 nucleotides: TGTGCCAGCAGCTTACCGTCCCGGGACCGGGGCCGGGGGCAGTTCTTC. It translates to CASSLPSRDRGRGQFF.

This clone was observed once. V and J are TRBV2 and TRBJ2-1; perhaps TRBD1 as D (6 bases). Trimming pared 3 bases from V and 5 bases from J, leaving 17 bases between. This CDR3 is 16 amino acids long. Germline loops: CDR1 SNHLY, CDR2 FYNNEI. CDR3 sequence: CASSDISRGPHNEQFF. CDR3 coding DNA: TGTGCCAGCAGTGATATAAGCAGGGGACCCCACAATGAGCAGTTCTTC.